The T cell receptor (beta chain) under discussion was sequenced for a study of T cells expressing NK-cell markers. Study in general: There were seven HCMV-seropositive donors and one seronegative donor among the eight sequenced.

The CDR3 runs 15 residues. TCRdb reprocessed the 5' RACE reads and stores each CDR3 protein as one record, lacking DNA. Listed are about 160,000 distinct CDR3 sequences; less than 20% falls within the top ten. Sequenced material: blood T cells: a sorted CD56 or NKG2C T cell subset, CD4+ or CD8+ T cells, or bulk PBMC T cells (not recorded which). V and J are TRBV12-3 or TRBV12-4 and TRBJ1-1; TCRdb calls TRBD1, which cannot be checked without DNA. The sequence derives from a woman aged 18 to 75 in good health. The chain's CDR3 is CASSLPGQGGTEAFF.